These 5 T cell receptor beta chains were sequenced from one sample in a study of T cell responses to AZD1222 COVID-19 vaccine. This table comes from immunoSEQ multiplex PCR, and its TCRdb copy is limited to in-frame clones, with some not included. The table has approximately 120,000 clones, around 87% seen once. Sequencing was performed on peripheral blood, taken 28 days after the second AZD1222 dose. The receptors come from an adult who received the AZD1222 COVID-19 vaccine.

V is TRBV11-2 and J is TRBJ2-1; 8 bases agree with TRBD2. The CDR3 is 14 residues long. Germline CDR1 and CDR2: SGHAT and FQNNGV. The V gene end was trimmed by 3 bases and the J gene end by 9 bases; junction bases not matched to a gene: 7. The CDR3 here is CASSFFGGAGEQFF. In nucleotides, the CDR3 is TGTGCCAGCAGCTTCTTCGGGGGGGCCGGTGAGCAGTTCTTC. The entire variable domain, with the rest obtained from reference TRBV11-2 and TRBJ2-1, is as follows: EAGVAQSPRYKIIEKRQSVAFWCNPISGHATLYWYQQILGQGPKLLIQFQNNGVVDDSQLPKDRFSAERLKGVDSTLKIQPAKLEDSAVYLCASSFFGGAGEQFFGPGTRLTVL.

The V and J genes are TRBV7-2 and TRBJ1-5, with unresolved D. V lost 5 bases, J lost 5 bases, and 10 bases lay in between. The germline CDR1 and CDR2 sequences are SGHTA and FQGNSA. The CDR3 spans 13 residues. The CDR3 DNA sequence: TGTGCCAGCAGCCAACGCCGGGATCAGCCCCAGCATTTT. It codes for CASSQRRDQPQHF.

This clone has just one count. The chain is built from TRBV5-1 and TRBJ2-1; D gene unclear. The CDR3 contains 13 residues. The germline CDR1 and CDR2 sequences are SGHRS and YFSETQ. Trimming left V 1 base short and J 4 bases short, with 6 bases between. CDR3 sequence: CASSLNRYNEQFF. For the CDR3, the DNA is TGCGCCAGCAGCTTGAACCGATACAATGAGCAGTTCTTC.

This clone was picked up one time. The CDR3: CASRRTGDEEKLFF. In DNA form, the CDR3 reads TGTGCCAGCAGGCGGACAGGGGATGAAGAAAAACTGTTTTTT. The rearrangement links TRBV5-6 to TRBJ1-4; 9 positions agree with TRBD1. The junction had 7 bases not matched to a gene; V was cut back by 5 bases and J by 8 bases. This CDR3 is 14 amino acids long. The germline V gene encodes CDR1 SGHDT and CDR2 YYEEEE. The entire variable domain, with the rest obtained from reference TRBV5-6 and TRBJ1-4, is as follows: DAGVTQSPTHLIKTRGQQVTLRCSPKSGHDTVSWYQQALGQGPQFIFQYYEEEERQRGNFPDRFSGHQFPNYSSELNVNALLLGDSALYLCASRRTGDEEKLFFGSGTQLSVL.

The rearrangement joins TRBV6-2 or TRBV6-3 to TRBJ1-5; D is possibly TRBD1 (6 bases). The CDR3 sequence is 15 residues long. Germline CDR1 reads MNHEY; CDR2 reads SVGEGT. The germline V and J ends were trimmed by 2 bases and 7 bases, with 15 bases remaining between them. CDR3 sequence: CASSYGTLADQPQHF. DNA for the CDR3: TGTGCCAGCAGTTACGGGACACTGGCAGACCAGCCCCAGCATTTT.